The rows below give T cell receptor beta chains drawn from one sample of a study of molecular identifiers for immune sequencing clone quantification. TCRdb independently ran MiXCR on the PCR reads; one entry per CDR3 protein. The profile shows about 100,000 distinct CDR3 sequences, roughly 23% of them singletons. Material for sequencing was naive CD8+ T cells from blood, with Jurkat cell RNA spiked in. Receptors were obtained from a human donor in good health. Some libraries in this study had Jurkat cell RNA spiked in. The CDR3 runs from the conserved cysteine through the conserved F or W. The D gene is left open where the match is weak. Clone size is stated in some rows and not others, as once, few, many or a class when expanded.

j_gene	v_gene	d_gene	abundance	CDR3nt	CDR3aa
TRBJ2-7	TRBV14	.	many	TGTGCCAGCAGCCTGGGACCCGGGGGCTACGAGCAGTACTTC	CASSLGPGGYEQYF
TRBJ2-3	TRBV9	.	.	TGTGTCAGCAGCCGAACCTTCTATGGAACTAGCACAGATACGCAGTATTTT	CVSSRTFYGTSTDTQYF
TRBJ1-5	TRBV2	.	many	TGTGCCAGCTCGGATGGCGTAGCCAGGCCCCAGCATTTT	CASSDGVARPQHF
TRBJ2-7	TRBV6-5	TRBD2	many	TGTGCCAGCACCCCAGCGGGAGGCCCTCTTGCTTACGAGCAGTACTTC	CASTPAGGPLAYEQYF
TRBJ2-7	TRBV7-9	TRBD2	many	TGTGCCAGCAGCTTAGTTCTAGCGGGAAGTGAGCAGTACTTC	CASSLVLAGSEQYF
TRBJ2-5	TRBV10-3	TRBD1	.	TGTGCCATCAGCCTGACAGGGGTTGGAGAGACCCAGTACTTC	CAISLTGVGETQYF
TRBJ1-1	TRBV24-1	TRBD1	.	TGTGCCACGCAAGAAGCAGGGGGAACTGAAGCTTTCTTT	CATQEAGGTEAFF
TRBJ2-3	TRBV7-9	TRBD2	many	TGTGCCAGCAGCTTAAGTCAGCGGGGGCGATCGGATACGCAGTATTTT	CASSLSQRGRSDTQYF
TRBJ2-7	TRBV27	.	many	TGTGCCAGCAGTTTATTTCTCAGCCGGACCTACGAGCAGTACTTC	CASSLFLSRTYEQYF
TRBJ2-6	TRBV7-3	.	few	TGTGCCAGCAGCTTAACTGGGGGAACTGGGGCCAACGTCCTGACTTTC	CASSLTGGTGANVLTF
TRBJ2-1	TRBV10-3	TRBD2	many	TGTGCCATCAGTCCCGGGACTAGCGGATACAATGAGCAGTTCTTC	CAISPGTSGYNEQFF
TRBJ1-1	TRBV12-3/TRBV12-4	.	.	TGTGCCAGCAGTTTGTCGGGGTCGCACACTGAAGCTTTCTTT	CASSLSGSHTEAFF
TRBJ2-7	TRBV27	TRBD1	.	TGTGCCAGTGTGGGACAGAACTCCTACGAGCAGTACTTC	CASVGQNSYEQYF
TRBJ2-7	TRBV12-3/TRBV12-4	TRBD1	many	TGTGCCAGCAGTGCCCGGGACAGCATGTACGAGCAGTACTTC	CASSARDSMYEQYF
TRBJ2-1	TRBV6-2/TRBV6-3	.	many	TGTGCCAGCACCCCGTCCGTCGAACAGGGCGACAATGAGCAGTTCTTC	CASTPSVEQGDNEQFF
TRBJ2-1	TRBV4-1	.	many	TGCGCCAGCAGCCAAGATCCCTCGCCTTACAATGAGCAGTTCTTC	CASSQDPSPYNEQFF
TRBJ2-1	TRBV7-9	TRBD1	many	TGTGCCAGCAGCTTAGCGCGGGGACAGGGAAATCCCTATGAGCAGTTCTTC	CASSLARGQGNPYEQFF
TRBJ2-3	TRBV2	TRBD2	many	TGTGCCAGCACAATCGCGGGAGGGGGGCGAGATACGCAGTATTTT	CASTIAGGGRDTQYF
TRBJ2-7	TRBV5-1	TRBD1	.	TGCGCCAGCAGCTTGGGAACCGGGACAGGAGCCTACGAGCAGTACTTC	CASSLGTGTGAYEQYF
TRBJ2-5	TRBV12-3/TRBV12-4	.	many	TGTGCCAGCAGACCAGGGGGGTTTGCAGAGACCCAGTACTTC	CASRPGGFAETQYF
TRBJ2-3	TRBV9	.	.	TGTGCCAGCAGCGTAGTTGGCGGGGGCCAATGGAGCACAGATACGCAGTATTTT	CASSVVGGGQWSTDTQYF
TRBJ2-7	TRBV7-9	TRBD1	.	TGTGCCAGCAGCCCCGGACAGGGACAGACCTACGAGCAGTACTTC	CASSPGQGQTYEQYF
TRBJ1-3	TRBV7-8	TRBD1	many	TGTGCCAGCAGCCCTGGACAGGGGGCGTTGAGTAACACCATATATTTT	CASSPGQGALSNTIYF
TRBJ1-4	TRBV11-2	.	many	TGTGCCAGCAGCTTATTAGGGCGGAGTGACGGACTGTTTTTT	CASSLLGRSDGLFF
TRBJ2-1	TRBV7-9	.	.	TGTGCCAGCGAGGAGTGGGACTCCTACAATGAGCAGTTCTTC	CASEEWDSYNEQFF
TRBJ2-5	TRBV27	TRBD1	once	TGTGCCAGCAGTTCATTGCAGGGGGCGGCCCAGTACTTC	CASSSLQGAAQYF
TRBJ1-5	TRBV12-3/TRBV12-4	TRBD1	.	TGTGCCAGCATCCAGGGGGCTCTCAATCAGCCCCAGCATTTT	CASIQGALNQPQHF
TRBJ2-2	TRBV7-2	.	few	TGTGCCAGCAGCTTAAACGGGGCCCACACCGGGGAGCTGTTTTTT	CASSLNGAHTGELFF
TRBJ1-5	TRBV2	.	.	TGTGCCAGCGGGAATATGGCCTATAGCAATCAGCCCCAGCATTTT	CASGNMAYSNQPQHF
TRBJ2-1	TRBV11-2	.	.	TGTGCCAGCAGCTCCCCAGGGCGGAACTACAATGAGCAGTTCTTC	CASSSPGRNYNEQFF
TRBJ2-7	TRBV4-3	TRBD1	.	TGCGCCAGCAGCCGAGACAGGGTCGGGTCCTACGAGCAGTACTTC	CASSRDRVGSYEQYF
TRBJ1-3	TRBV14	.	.	TGTGCCAGCAGCCAAGGAACGAGCTCTGGAAACACCATATATTTT	CASSQGTSSGNTIYF
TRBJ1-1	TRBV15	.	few	TGTGCCACCAGCAGAGATTGGGTGAACACTGAAGCTTTCTTT	CATSRDWVNTEAFF
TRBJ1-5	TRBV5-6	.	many	TGTGCCAGCAGCTTGTATTTGGTTGGAAGCAATCAGCCCCAGCATTTT	CASSLYLVGSNQPQHF
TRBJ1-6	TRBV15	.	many	TGTGCCACCAGCATACTGGCCAAAAGAGGAACCCTCCACTTT	CATSILAKRGTLHF
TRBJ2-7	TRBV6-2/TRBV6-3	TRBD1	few	TGTGCCAGCAGGGAACAGGGGAATCCTCACGAGCAGTACTTC	CASREQGNPHEQYF
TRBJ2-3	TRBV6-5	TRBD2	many	TGTGCCAGCACCCCGATAGCGGGGGGCCCCGATACGCAGTATTTT	CASTPIAGGPDTQYF
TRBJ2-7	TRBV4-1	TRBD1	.	TGCGCCAGCAGCGGGACAGGGTTCGACTACGAGCAGTACTTC	CASSGTGFDYEQYF
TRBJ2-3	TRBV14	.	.	TGTGCCAGCAGCCAAGGACAGATAAGCACAGATACGCAGTATTTT	CASSQGQISTDTQYF
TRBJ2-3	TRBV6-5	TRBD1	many	TGTGCCAGCAGTTACTGGCAGGGGGCTACAACCGATACGCAGTATTTT	CASSYWQGATTDTQYF
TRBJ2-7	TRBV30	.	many	TGTGCCTGGAGTTTCTCGGACGGAACCTACGAGCAGTACTTC	CAWSFSDGTYEQYF
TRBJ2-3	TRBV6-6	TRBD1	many	TGTGCCAGCAGTTACCCGGACAGGGGGAGCACAGATACGCAGTATTTT	CASSYPDRGSTDTQYF
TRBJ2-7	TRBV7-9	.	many	TGTGCCAGCAGCTCGACCCCCGGCAGCCCAAGGGGCGAGCAGTACTTC	CASSSTPGSPRGEQYF
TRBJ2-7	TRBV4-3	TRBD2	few	TGCGCCAGCAGCCCCCAAACCGGGACTAGCGGCAGCTACGAGCAGTACTTC	CASSPQTGTSGSYEQYF
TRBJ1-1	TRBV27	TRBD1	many	TGTGCCAGCAGCTCCGGGACAGCACCCACTGAAGCTTTCTTT	CASSSGTAPTEAFF
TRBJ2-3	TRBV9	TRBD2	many	TGTGCCAGCAGCGAAGGGACTAGCGGGAGAGATACGCAGTATTTT	CASSEGTSGRDTQYF
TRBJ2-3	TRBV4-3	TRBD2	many	TGCGCCAGCAGCCAACGAGCGGGGGGGGGATATAGCACAGATACGCAGTATTTT	CASSQRAGGGYSTDTQYF